Described below is a single T cell receptor (beta chain) sequence and its context. This sample was included in a study of cytomegalovirus exposure and HLA in healthy donors. The table came from immunoSEQ multiplex PCR; TCRdb's copy has only in-frame clones and leaves some out. The sample lists under 200,000 clones, around 92% seen once, with 4% to 5% in the top ten. The sequence was obtained from a young man in good health and CMV-seropositive. Sequences were obtained from PBMCs.

CDR3 loop: CASSLATGPLSYEQYF. CDR3 sequence (DNA): TGTGCCAGCAGCTTAGCGACAGGACCTCTTTCCTACGAGCAGTACTTC. The chain carries TRBV7-9 and TRBJ2-7, with D tentatively TRBD1 (6 bases). Per germline, CDR1 SEHNR and CDR2 FQNEAQ (reference sequence). The V end lost 0 bases, the J end lost 1 base, and 13 bases lay between the germline ends. The CDR3 consists of 16 residues.